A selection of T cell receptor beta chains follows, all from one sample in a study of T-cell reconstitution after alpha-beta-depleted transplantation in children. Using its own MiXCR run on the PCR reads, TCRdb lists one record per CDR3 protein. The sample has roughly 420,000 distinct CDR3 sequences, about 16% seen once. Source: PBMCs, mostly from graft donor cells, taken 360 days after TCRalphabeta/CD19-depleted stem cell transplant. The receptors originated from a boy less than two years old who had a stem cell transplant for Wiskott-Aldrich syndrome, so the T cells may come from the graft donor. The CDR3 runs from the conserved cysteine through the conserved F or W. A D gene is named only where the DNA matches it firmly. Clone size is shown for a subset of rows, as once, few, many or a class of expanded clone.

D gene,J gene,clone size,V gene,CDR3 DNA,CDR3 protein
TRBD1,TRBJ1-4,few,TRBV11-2,TGTGCCAGCAGCTTAGCTTCTGACAGGGGGGGAGGAGAACTGTTTTTT,CASSLASDRGGGELFF
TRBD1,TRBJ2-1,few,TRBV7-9,TGTGCCAGCAGCTTTAACCTGGACAGGGGGCCTTTGTATGAGCAGTTCTTC,CASSFNLDRGPLYEQFF
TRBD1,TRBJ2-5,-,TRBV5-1,TGCGCCAGCAGCTCATCGACAGGGGGGGAGACCCAGTACTTC,CASSSSTGGETQYF
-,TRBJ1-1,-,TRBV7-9,TGTGCCAGCAGCTTTAAACTAAACACTGAAGCTTTCTTT,CASSFKLNTEAFF
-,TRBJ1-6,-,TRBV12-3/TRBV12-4,TGTGCCAGCAGTTTAGTTCAGAATTCACCCCTCCACTTT,CASSLVQNSPLHF
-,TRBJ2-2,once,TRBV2,TGTGCCAGCACCACCCCCGGGGAGCTGTTTTTT,CASTTPGELFF
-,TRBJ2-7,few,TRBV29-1,TGCAGCGTGGGAGTAAACGAGCAGTACTTC,CSVGVNEQYF
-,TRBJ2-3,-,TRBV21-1,TGTGCCAGCAGCAATGAGGAGGGGGTCCTTTTCACAGATACGCAGTATTTT,CASSNEEGVLFTDTQYF
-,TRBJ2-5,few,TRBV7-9,TGTGCCAGCAGCTTAATCATAAGCCGACAAGAGACCCAGTACTTC,CASSLIISRQETQYF
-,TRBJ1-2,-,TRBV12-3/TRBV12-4,TGTGCCAGCAGTTTAGAAGGGTCTGGCTACACCTTC,CASSLEGSGYTF
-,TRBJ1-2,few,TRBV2,TGTGCCAGCCGGCTCGGACCTCCCACCTTCGCTAACTATGGCTACACCTTC,CASRLGPPTFANYGYTF
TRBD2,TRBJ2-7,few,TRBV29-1,TGCAGCGTTGGGGGTAGCGGGTTCTACGAGCAGTACTTC,CSVGGSGFYEQYF
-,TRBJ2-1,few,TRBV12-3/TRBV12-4,TGTGCCAGCAGTACCGACAGAAATGAGCAGTTCTTC,CASSTDRNEQFF
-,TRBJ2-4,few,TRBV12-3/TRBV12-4,TGTGCCAGCAGTTTAGCGCTAGGGAACATTCAGTACTTC,CASSLALGNIQYF
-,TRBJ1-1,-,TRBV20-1,TGCAGTGCTAGGGGGCATAACACTGAAGCTTTCTTT,CSARGHNTEAFF
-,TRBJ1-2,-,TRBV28,TGTGCCAGCAGTTTTTCGGGGGTGGACGGCTACACCTTC,CASSFSGVDGYTF
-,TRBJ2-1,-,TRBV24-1,TGTGCCACCAGTGATTTTCGGGGGCCCCACGGCAATGAGCAGTTCTTC,CATSDFRGPHGNEQFF
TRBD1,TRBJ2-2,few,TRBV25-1,TGTGCCAGCAGTGACCCGAGGACAGGGACCGGGGAGCTGTTTTTT,CASSDPRTGTGELFF
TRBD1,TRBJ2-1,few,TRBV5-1,TGCGCCAGCAGCTTGGCCTGGGGGACAGGGCGGCACAATGAGCAGTTCTTC,CASSLAWGTGRHNEQFF
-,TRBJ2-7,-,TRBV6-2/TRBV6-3,TGTGCCAGCAGTATGGAGGGCCACTACGAGCAGTACTTC,CASSMEGHYEQYF
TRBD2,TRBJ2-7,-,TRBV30,TGTGCCTGGAGTGTACTACCTAGCGGGGGGTCCGAGCAGTACTTC,CAWSVLPSGGSEQYF
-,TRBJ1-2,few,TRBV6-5,TGTGCCAGCAGTTACCAGGGCGATGGCTACACCTTC,CASSYQGDGYTF
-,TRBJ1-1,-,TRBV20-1,TGCAGTGCTAGAAGAGGACAATACACTGAAGCTTTCTTT,CSARRGQYTEAFF
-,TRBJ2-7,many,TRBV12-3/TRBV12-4,TGTGCCAGCAGGCGCGGACAATCCTACGAGCAGTACTTC,CASRRGQSYEQYF
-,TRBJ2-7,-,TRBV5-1,TGCGCCAGCAGCTCCTCAATCGGGGGCCCCTCCGAGCAGTACTTC,CASSSSIGGPSEQYF
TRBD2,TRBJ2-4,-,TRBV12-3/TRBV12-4,TGTGCCAGCAGCACGACTAGCGGGCAAAACATTCAGTACTTC,CASSTTSGQNIQYF
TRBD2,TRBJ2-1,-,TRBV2,TGTGCCAGCAGTGAAACAACTAGCGGGAGATACAATGAGCAGTTCTTC,CASSETTSGRYNEQFF
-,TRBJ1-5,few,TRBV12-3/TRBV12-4,TGTGCCAGCACCTTCGGAGCTAATCAGCCCCAGCATTTT,CASTFGANQPQHF
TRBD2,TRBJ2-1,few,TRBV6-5,TGTGCCAGCAGTTTCGGACTAGCGAGAAATGAGCAGTTCTTC,CASSFGLARNEQFF
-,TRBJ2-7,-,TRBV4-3,TGCGCCAGGACGGCGGGGGCAAAGGCCTACGAGCAGTACTTC,CARTAGAKAYEQYF
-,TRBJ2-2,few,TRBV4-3,TGCGCCAGCAGCCTTAGCTTCACCGGGGAGCTGTTTTTT,CASSLSFTGELFF
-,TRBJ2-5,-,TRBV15,TGTGCCACCAGCAGTGGCCTCAAGGGGAGGAGAGAGACCCAGTACTTC,CATSSGLKGRRETQYF
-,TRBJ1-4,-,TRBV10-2,TGCGCCAGCACCGCCGGGGGAAAGGGGCAGGGCGATGAAAAACTGTTTTTT,CASTAGGKGQGDEKLFF
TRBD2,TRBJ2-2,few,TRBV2,TGTGCCAGCTCTCGGATCAGCGGGAGGAATACCGGGGAGCTGTTTTTT,CASSRISGRNTGELFF
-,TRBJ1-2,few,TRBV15,TGTGCCACCAGCAGAGACCCCCCAGGGACCTATGGCTACACCTTC,CATSRDPPGTYGYTF
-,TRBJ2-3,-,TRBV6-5,TGTGCCAGCAGTTACGGGCTTCAAAATACGCAGTATTTT,CASSYGLQNTQYF
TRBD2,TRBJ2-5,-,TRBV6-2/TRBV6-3,TGTGCCAGCAGCCAGGGACTAGTCGAGACCCAGTACTTC,CASSQGLVETQYF
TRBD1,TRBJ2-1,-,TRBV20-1,TGCAGTGCAATCGGACAGGGGCCGGGGTTCTTC,CSAIGQGPGFF
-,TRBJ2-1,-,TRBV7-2,TGTGCCAGCAGCTTACCAACCAGAGGGCCATCATACAATGAGCAGTTCTTC,CASSLPTRGPSYNEQFF
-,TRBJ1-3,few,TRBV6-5,TGTGCCAGCAGCTATTTGACAGGAAACACCATATATTTT,CASSYLTGNTIYF
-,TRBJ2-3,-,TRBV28,TGTGCCACCCTAGGAGATACGCAGTATTTT,CATLGDTQYF
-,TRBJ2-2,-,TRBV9,TGTGCCAGCAGCGTGGGCCCCCCTAGTTTCGGCGGGGAGCTGTTTTTT,CASSVGPPSFGGELFF
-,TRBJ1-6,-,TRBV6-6,TGTGCCAGCAGTTACTCTCATTCACCCCTCCTCTTT,CASSYSHSPLLF
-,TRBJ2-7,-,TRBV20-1,TGCAGTGCTAGAACAGGCGCCTACGAGCAGTACTTC,CSARTGAYEQYF
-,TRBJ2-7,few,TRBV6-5,TGTGCCACCTCGGACAGAACTTACGAGCAGTACTTC,CATSDRTYEQYF
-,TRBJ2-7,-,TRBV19,TGTGCCAGTAGTATCCGCGGGACCGGGGACTACGAGCAGTACTTC,CASSIRGTGDYEQYF
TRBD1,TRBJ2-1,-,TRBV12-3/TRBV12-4,TGTGCCAGCAGCCGCACTGACAGGGAATTCGGGTATGTGCAGTTCTTC,CASSRTDREFGYVQFF
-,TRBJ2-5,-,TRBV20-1,TGCAGTGCCCATAAGACTAGCAAGGGGGAGACCCAGCACTTC,CSAHKTSKGETQHF
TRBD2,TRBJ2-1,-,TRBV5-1,TGCGCCAGCAGACCTCGACTAGCGTACTCCTACAATGAGCAGTTCTTC,CASRPRLAYSYNEQFF
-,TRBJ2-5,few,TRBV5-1,TGCGCCAGCAGCTTGGCAACTACCGAAGAGACCCAGTACTTC,CASSLATTEETQYF
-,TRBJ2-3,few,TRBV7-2,TGTGCCAGCAGCTTATTCGCAGATACGCAGTATTTT,CASSLFADTQYF
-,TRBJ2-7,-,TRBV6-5,TGTGCCAGCAGTCACCCGGGGGCGAGCGAGCAGTACTTC,CASSHPGASEQYF
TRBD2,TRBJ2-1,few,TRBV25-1,TGTGCCAGCAGTGCCCCGCTTCTAGCGGGGGACACCTACAATGAGCAGTTCTTC,CASSAPLLAGDTYNEQFF
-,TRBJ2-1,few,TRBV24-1,TGTGCCACCAGTGAAACTGCGGCCTCCTACAATGAGCAGTTCTTC,CATSETAASYNEQFF
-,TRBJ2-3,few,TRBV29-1,TGCAGCGTTGAGGCGTTTGGGGTTACGCAGTATTTT,CSVEAFGVTQYF
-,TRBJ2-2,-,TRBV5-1,TGCGCCAGCAGCTTGGTCCTAGTAGGGGCCGGGGAGCTGTTTTTT,CASSLVLVGAGELFF
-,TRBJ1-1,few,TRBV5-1,TGCGCCAGCGAAGGAGGGTTTGGCACTGAAGCTTTCTTT,CASEGGFGTEAFF
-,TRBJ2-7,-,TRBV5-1,TGCGCCAGCAGGGCTTGGGGGGAACCTACCTACGAGCAGTACTTC,CASRAWGEPTYEQYF